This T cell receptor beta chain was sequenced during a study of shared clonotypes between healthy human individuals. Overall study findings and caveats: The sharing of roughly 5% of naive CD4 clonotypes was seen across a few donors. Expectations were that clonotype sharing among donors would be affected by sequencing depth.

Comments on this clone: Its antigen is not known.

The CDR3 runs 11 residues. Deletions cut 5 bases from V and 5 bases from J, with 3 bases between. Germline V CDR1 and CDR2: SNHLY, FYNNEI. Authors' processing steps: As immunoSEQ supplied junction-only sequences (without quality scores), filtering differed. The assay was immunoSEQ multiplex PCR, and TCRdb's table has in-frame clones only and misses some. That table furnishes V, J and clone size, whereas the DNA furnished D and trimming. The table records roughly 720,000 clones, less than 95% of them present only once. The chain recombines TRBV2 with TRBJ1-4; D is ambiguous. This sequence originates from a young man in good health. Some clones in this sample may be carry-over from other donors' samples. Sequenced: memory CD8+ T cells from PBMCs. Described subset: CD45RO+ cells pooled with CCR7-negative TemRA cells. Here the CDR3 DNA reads TGTGCCAGCAGTCTGAATGAAAAACTGTTTTTT. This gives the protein CASSLNEKLFF.